The rows below give T cell receptor beta chains drawn from one sample of a study of T cells in localized non-small cell lung cancer. Data came from immunoSEQ multiplex PCR; TCRdb stores just in-frame clones and leaves some out. The sample lists 78,000 or so clones, approximately 85% seen once, with over 2.5% in the top ten. Source: peripheral blood, taken before any cancer treatment. Receptors were obtained from a man between 40 and 70 years old with stage I lung adenocarcinoma. The CDR3 runs from the conserved cysteine through the conserved F or W. Fields, in order: J gene, V gene, D gene, clone size, CDR3 protein, CDR3 DNA. A D gene is named only where the DNA matches it firmly. Some rows have no size entry. The others give once, few or many, or a class for an expanded clone.

J gene: TRBJ1-1; V gene: TRBV7-2; D gene: -; clone size: -; CDR3 protein: CASSFGTQTEAFF; CDR3 DNA: TGTGCCAGCAGCTTTGGGACCCAAACTGAAGCTTTCTTT
J gene: TRBJ1-2; V gene: TRBV19; D gene: TRBD1; clone size: -; CDR3 protein: CASSKAGQGSYGYTF; CDR3 DNA: TGTGCCAGTAGTAAGGCGGGACAGGGATCCTATGGCTACACCTTC
J gene: TRBJ2-7; V gene: TRBV30; D gene: -; clone size: -; CDR3 protein: CAWTCSGYRFDEQYF; CDR3 DNA: TGTGCCTGGACCTGTTCCGGGTACAGGTTCGACGAGCAGTACTTC
J gene: TRBJ1-2; V gene: TRBV30; D gene: -; clone size: -; CDR3 protein: CAWSGGGRDGYTF; CDR3 DNA: TGTGCCTGGAGTGGAGGGGGACGGGATGGCTACACCTTC
J gene: TRBJ2-1; V gene: TRBV27; D gene: -; clone size: -; CDR3 protein: CASSHPRGGGYNEQFF; CDR3 DNA: TGTGCCAGCAGTCACCCCCGGGGCGGCGGCTACAATGAGCAGTTCTTC
J gene: TRBJ2-1; V gene: TRBV6-5; D gene: TRBD2; clone size: -; CDR3 protein: CASSRTSGRKGEQFF; CDR3 DNA: TGTGCCAGCAGCCGAACTAGCGGGAGGAAGGGTGAGCAGTTCTTC
J gene: TRBJ1-4; V gene: TRBV30; D gene: -; clone size: -; CDR3 protein: CAWSVNGREKLFF; CDR3 DNA: TGTGCCTGGAGTGTAAATGGCAGAGAAAAACTGTTTTTT
J gene: TRBJ2-1; V gene: TRBV19; D gene: -; clone size: -; CDR3 protein: CASRRNEWQFF; CDR3 DNA: TGTGCCAGTAGACGTAATGAGTGGCAGTTCTTC
J gene: TRBJ1-5; V gene: TRBV27; D gene: -; clone size: -; CDR3 protein: CASSLYGGNSNQPQHF; CDR3 DNA: TGTGCCAGCAGTTTATATGGGGGAAATAGCAATCAGCCCCAGCATTTT
J gene: TRBJ1-3; V gene: TRBV30; D gene: TRBD1; clone size: once; CDR3 protein: CAWEAGTGILFSGNTIYF; CDR3 DNA: TGTGCCTGGGAAGCCGGGACAGGGATTCTTTTCTCTGGAAACACCATATATTTT
J gene: TRBJ1-1; V gene: TRBV9; D gene: -; clone size: -; CDR3 protein: CASSVSPWENTEAFF; CDR3 DNA: TGTGCCAGCAGCGTCTCCCCGTGGGAGAACACTGAAGCTTTCTTT
J gene: TRBJ1-2; V gene: TRBV7-2; D gene: TRBD1; clone size: -; CDR3 protein: CASSLSSRGPANYGYTF; CDR3 DNA: TGTGCCAGCAGCTTAAGTTCCAGGGGGCCAGCTAACTATGGCTACACCTTC
J gene: TRBJ2-2; V gene: TRBV4-3; D gene: -; clone size: -; CDR3 protein: CASSQGTTNTGELFF; CDR3 DNA: TGCGCCAGCAGCCAAGGGACAACGAACACCGGGGAGCTGTTTTTT
J gene: TRBJ2-3; V gene: TRBV10-3; D gene: TRBD2; clone size: -; CDR3 protein: CAISPWDLAGARDTQYF; CDR3 DNA: TGTGCCATCAGTCCCTGGGATTTAGCGGGAGCAAGGGATACGCAGTATTTT
J gene: TRBJ1-6; V gene: TRBV5-4; D gene: TRBD1; clone size: -; CDR3 protein: CASSPDRGRNSPLHF; CDR3 DNA: TGTGCCAGCAGCCCCGACAGGGGGAGAAATTCACCCCTCCACTTT
J gene: TRBJ2-2; V gene: TRBV13; D gene: TRBD2; clone size: -; CDR3 protein: CASSQIAGVTGELFF; CDR3 DNA: TGTGCCAGCAGCCAAATAGCGGGAGTCACCGGGGAGCTGTTTTTT
J gene: TRBJ1-5; V gene: TRBV19; D gene: -; clone size: -; CDR3 protein: CASRLRGQNNQPQHF; CDR3 DNA: TGTGCCAGTAGGCTTCGGGGGCAAAACAATCAGCCCCAGCATTTT
J gene: TRBJ2-7; V gene: TRBV7-3; D gene: TRBD2; clone size: -; CDR3 protein: CASSSGGDEQYF; CDR3 DNA: TGTGCCAGCAGCTCCGGGGGGGACGAGCAGTACTTC
J gene: TRBJ2-1; V gene: TRBV18; D gene: TRBD2; clone size: -; CDR3 protein: CASSPPAGGTYNEQFF; CDR3 DNA: TGTGCCAGCTCACCACCAGCGGGAGGAACCTACAATGAGCAGTTCTTC
J gene: TRBJ2-1; V gene: TRBV7-9; D gene: TRBD1; clone size: -; CDR3 protein: CASSDRGTYNEQFF; CDR3 DNA: TGTGCCAGCAGCGACAGGGGGACCTACAATGAGCAGTTCTTC
J gene: TRBJ2-3; V gene: TRBV20-1; D gene: -; clone size: once; CDR3 protein: CSASGRDTQYF; CDR3 DNA: TGCAGTGCAAGCGGTAGAGATACGCAGTATTTT
J gene: TRBJ1-5; V gene: TRBV6-6; D gene: -; clone size: -; CDR3 protein: CASRLEPGYGNQPQHF; CDR3 DNA: TGTGCCAGCAGACTCGAACCAGGGTATGGCAATCAGCCCCAGCATTTT
J gene: TRBJ1-3; V gene: TRBV30; D gene: -; clone size: few; CDR3 protein: CAWSRTGGGPPSGNTIYF; CDR3 DNA: TGTGCCTGGAGTAGGACCGGGGGGGGCCCTCCCTCTGGAAACACCATATATTTT
J gene: TRBJ2-7; V gene: TRBV5-1; D gene: TRBD2; clone size: -; CDR3 protein: CASSLEGRGGYEQYF; CDR3 DNA: TGCGCCAGCAGCTTGGAGGGGAGGGGTGGCTACGAGCAGTACTTC
J gene: TRBJ2-7; V gene: TRBV11-3; D gene: -; clone size: -; CDR3 protein: CASSSKGRDEQYF; CDR3 DNA: TGTGCCAGCAGCTCTAAGGGGCGCGACGAGCAGTACTTC
J gene: TRBJ2-7; V gene: TRBV6-6; D gene: TRBD2; clone size: -; CDR3 protein: CASSYSVGGAYEQYF; CDR3 DNA: TGTGCCAGCAGTTACTCGGTCGGGGGGGCCTACGAGCAGTACTTC
J gene: TRBJ2-5; V gene: TRBV18; D gene: -; clone size: -; CDR3 protein: CASSQTQGYQETQYF; CDR3 DNA: TGTGCCAGCTCACAAACCCAGGGGTACCAAGAGACCCAGTACTTC
J gene: TRBJ1-5; V gene: TRBV2; D gene: -; clone size: -; CDR3 protein: CASSQSNQPQHF; CDR3 DNA: TGTGCCAGCAGTCAAAGCAATCAGCCCCAGCATTTT
J gene: TRBJ2-5; V gene: TRBV5-5; D gene: -; clone size: -; CDR3 protein: CASSLIVSVETQYF; CDR3 DNA: TGTGCCAGCAGCTTGATTGTTAGTGTAGAGACCCAGTACTTC
J gene: TRBJ2-7; V gene: TRBV15; D gene: TRBD1; clone size: -; CDR3 protein: CATSKLSTGGFYEQYF; CDR3 DNA: TGTGCCACCAGCAAACTATCGACAGGGGGCTTCTACGAGCAGTACTTC
J gene: TRBJ2-7; V gene: TRBV27; D gene: -; clone size: -; CDR3 protein: CASSSRDSYEQYF; CDR3 DNA: TGTGCCAGCAGCTCCCGGGACTCCTACGAGCAGTACTTC
J gene: TRBJ2-5; V gene: TRBV5-1; D gene: -; clone size: once; CDR3 protein: CASSLGSWVETQYF; CDR3 DNA: TGCGCCAGCAGCTTGGGTAGCTGGGTAGAGACCCAGTACTTC
J gene: TRBJ1-1; V gene: TRBV19; D gene: -; clone size: -; CDR3 protein: CASREGEASTEAFF; CDR3 DNA: TGTGCCAGTAGAGAAGGGGAGGCAAGCACTGAAGCTTTCTTT
J gene: TRBJ1-5; V gene: TRBV28; D gene: TRBD1; clone size: -; CDR3 protein: CASSEGQGVNQPQHF; CDR3 DNA: TGTGCCAGCAGCGAGGGACAGGGGGTTAATCAGCCCCAGCATTTT
J gene: TRBJ2-3; V gene: TRBV6-5; D gene: TRBD2; clone size: -; CDR3 protein: CASSLAALQDTQYF; CDR3 DNA: TGTGCCAGCAGTCTAGCGGCCCTTCAGGATACGCAGTATTTT
J gene: TRBJ1-2; V gene: TRBV5-6; D gene: -; clone size: -; CDR3 protein: CASSLGASNYGYTF; CDR3 DNA: TGTGCCAGCAGCTTGGGTGCCAGTAACTATGGCTACACCTTC
J gene: TRBJ1-2; V gene: TRBV7-9; D gene: -; clone size: few; CDR3 protein: CASSLESNGYTF; CDR3 DNA: TGTGCCAGCAGCTTAGAGAGCAATGGCTACACCTTC
J gene: TRBJ1-6; V gene: TRBV2; D gene: TRBD1; clone size: -; CDR3 protein: CASRAVGGPTYNSPLHF; CDR3 DNA: TGTGCCAGCAGAGCAGTAGGGGGCCCCACTTATAATTCACCCCTCCACTTT
J gene: TRBJ1-5; V gene: TRBV6-6; D gene: -; clone size: -; CDR3 protein: CASSYIDPVPNQPQHF; CDR3 DNA: TGTGCCAGCAGTTATATTGATCCGGTACCCAATCAGCCCCAGCATTTT
J gene: TRBJ2-1; V gene: TRBV7-6; D gene: -; clone size: -; CDR3 protein: CASSLSLRDTRWEQFF; CDR3 DNA: TGTGCCAGCAGCTTATCTCTCCGGGACACCCGTTGGGAGCAGTTCTTC
J gene: TRBJ2-2; V gene: TRBV7-9; D gene: -; clone size: -; CDR3 protein: CASSFTQRELFF; CDR3 DNA: TGTGCCAGCAGTTTTACTCAGAGGGAGCTGTTTTTT
J gene: TRBJ1-5; V gene: TRBV4-3; D gene: -; clone size: few; CDR3 protein: CASSQDSGAIGQPQHF; CDR3 DNA: TGCGCCAGCAGCCAAGATTCAGGGGCTATAGGTCAGCCCCAGCATTTT
J gene: TRBJ2-7; V gene: TRBV7-3; D gene: -; clone size: -; CDR3 protein: CASSFGASYEQYF; CDR3 DNA: TGTGCCAGCAGTTTCGGGGCGTCCTACGAGCAGTACTTC
J gene: TRBJ1-5; V gene: TRBV6-1; D gene: -; clone size: -; CDR3 protein: CASSETSQPQHF; CDR3 DNA: TGTGCCAGCAGTGAGACTTCTCAGCCCCAGCATTTT
J gene: TRBJ2-7; V gene: TRBV11-2; D gene: TRBD1; clone size: -; CDR3 protein: CASSPDRVDYEQYF; CDR3 DNA: TGTGCCAGCAGCCCGGACAGGGTGGACTACGAGCAGTACTTC
J gene: TRBJ1-3; V gene: TRBV4-1; D gene: -; clone size: -; CDR3 protein: CASSQDPTGSGNTIYF; CDR3 DNA: TGCGCCAGCAGCCAAGATCCTACGGGGTCTGGAAACACCATATATTTT
J gene: TRBJ2-5; V gene: TRBV27; D gene: TRBD2; clone size: once; CDR3 protein: CASSYGRVETQYF; CDR3 DNA: TGTGCCAGCAGCTATGGGAGGGTGGAGACCCAGTACTTC
J gene: TRBJ1-6; V gene: TRBV9; D gene: TRBD1; clone size: -; CDR3 protein: CASSRQGDLANSPLHF; CDR3 DNA: TGTGCCAGCAGCAGACAGGGGGACTTAGCTAATTCACCCCTCCACTTT
J gene: TRBJ2-7; V gene: TRBV10-3; D gene: TRBD1; clone size: -; CDR3 protein: CAITAFGTGDNEQYF; CDR3 DNA: TGTGCCATCACTGCGTTCGGGACAGGAGATAACGAGCAGTACTTC